The subject of this entry is one T cell receptor (beta chain). The target antigen is unknown. Assay used: immunoSEQ multiplex PCR; TCRdb lists only in-frame clones, some missing. Seen here are 150,000 to 200,000 clones, 90% to 95% observed once, and the top ten hold under 1.2%. The data are from a study of T cell responses to AZD1222 COVID-19 vaccine. Study conclusions and caveats: Along spike, vaccine-associated CD4 TCRs were found throughout, with dominance at 160-218 and 743-854. The peak T cell response came first, and repertoires were sampled only after it.

The V and J ends lost 3 bases and 8 bases respectively, with 10 bases between them. The CDR3 covers 11 residues. The V gene's germline CDR1 is DFQATT and CDR2 SNEGSKA (reference sequence). V usage is TRBV20-1 and J usage is TRBJ1-2, with no clear D. The sample in question was peripheral blood, obtained 28 days after the second AZD1222 dose. This TCR came from an adult who received the AZD1222 COVID-19 vaccine. The CDR3 here is CSARAQGGYTF. CDR3 bases: TGCAGTGCTAGGGCCCAAGGGGGCTACACCTTC.